The 18 T cell receptor beta chains below all came from one sample that was sequenced in a study of T cell clonotyping in hematopoietic cell transplantation. TCRdb keeps only in-frame clones here, not all; method: immunoSEQ multiplex PCR. Of 10,000 to 15,000 clones in the sample, over 75% were seen once. The material sequenced was peripheral blood mononuclear cells. The receptors were sampled from a man aged 25-45 years in good health. Some clones in this sample may be carry-over from other donors' samples.

The V call is TRBV6-5, the J call TRBJ1-4; no firm D call. The V gene's germline CDR1 is MNHEY and CDR2 SVGAGI. This CDR3 comprises 16 residues. Trimming removed 2 bases from V and 7 bases from J, with 17 bases in between. CDR3: CASSYGGGLKVEKLFF. CDR3 bases: TGTGCCAGCAGTTACGGTGGAGGCCTCAAGGTTGAAAAACTGTTTTTT.

This chain connects TRBV19 to TRBJ2-7, with TRBD1 identical over 7 bases. The CDR3 runs to 13 residues. V lost 10 bases to trimming and J lost 3 bases; unmatched junction nucleotides: 9. Germline V gene lookup returns CDR1 LNHDA and CDR2 SQIVND (reference sequence). The CDR3 DNA sequence: TGTGCCACTTCGACAGGGAACGGCTACGAGCAGTACTTC. This gives the protein CATSTGNGYEQYF.

The chain combines TRBV5-5 with TRBJ1-2; a possible D gene is TRBD1 (6 bases). The CDR3 has 17 amino acids. Trimming pared 6 bases from V and 0 bases from J, leaving 21 bases between. Germline V gene lookup returns CDR1 SGHKS and CDR2 YYEKEE (reference sequence). CDR3 sequence (DNA): TGTGCCAGCAAATCCCCAGTCCCGGGACAACCTAACTATGGCTACACCTTC. Its protein is CASKSPVPGQPNYGYTF.

V and J are TRBV30 and TRBJ2-7, with a possible D match to TRBD1 (6 bases). V was cut by 5 bases and J by 2 bases, with 10 bases left in between. Per germline, CDR1 GTSNPN and CDR2 SVGIG (reference sequence). CDR3 length: 12 residues. The CDR3 DNA reads TGTGCCTGGCGGGACATGGCCTACGAGCAGTACTTC. Amino acid sequence: CAWRDMAYEQYF.

The chain employs TRBV11-2 and TRBJ2-3; 8 nucleotides agree with TRBD2. V lost 0 bases and J lost 5; bases outside the gene matches: 7. In germline, CDR1 is SGHAT, CDR2 FQNNGV. There are 16 residues in the CDR3. DNA of the CDR3: TGTGCCAGCAGCTTAGAGCGGGGGGCGCGAGGAGATACGCAGTATTTT. This gives the protein CASSLERGARGDTQYF. The variable domain in full, completed from reference TRBV11-2 and TRBJ2-3, reads EAGVAQSPRYKIIEKRQSVAFWCNPISGHATLYWYQQILGQGPKLLIQFQNNGVVDDSQLPKDRFSAERLKGVDSTLKIQPAKLEDSAVYLCASSLERGARGDTQYFGPGTRLTVL.

The chain carries TRBV13 and TRBJ1-6, with a possible D match to TRBD1 (5 bases). V was shortened by 3 bases and J by 2 bases, with 14 bases between the two germline ends. The CDR3 is made up of 17 amino acids. CDR1 is PRHDT and CDR2 is FYEKMQ in the germline V gene (reference sequence). CDR3 DNA sequence: TGTGCCAGCAGCTTTGCGCAGGGATGGCCCTATAATTCACCCCTCCACTTT. This sequence encodes CASSFAQGWPYNSPLHF.

The chain combines TRBV4-2 with TRBJ2-7; TRBD1 agrees at 8 bases. The V and J ends lost 0 bases and 7 bases, in that order; junction bases with no gene match: 8. Germline values: CDR1 LGHNA, CDR2 YNFKEQ. This CDR3 has 15 amino acids. CDR3 in amino acids: CASSQDPQGAGEQYF. The CDR3 nucleotides are TGTGCCAGCAGCCAAGATCCCCAGGGGGCGGGGGAGCAGTACTTC.

The chain has TRBV6-5 and TRBJ1-1; perhaps TRBD1 as D (6 bases). Per germline, CDR1 MNHEY and CDR2 SVGAGI. V lost 3 bases and J 1 base, leaving 12 bases between the germline ends. This CDR3 comprises 15 residues. The CDR3 protein is CASSYSGQKNTEAFF. CDR3 DNA: TGTGCCAGCAGTTATTCCGGACAGAAGAACACTGAAGCTTTCTTT.

V usage is TRBV7-8 and J usage is TRBJ1-4; no definite D call. CDR3 length equals 15 residues. Germline V gene data show CDR1 as SGHVS and CDR2 as FQNEAQ. V dropped 1 base and J dropped 4 bases, with 10 bases sitting between them. The CDR3: CASSLGASFNEKLFF. The CDR3 DNA reads TGTGCCAGCAGCTTAGGGGCAAGCTTTAATGAAAAACTGTTTTTT.

The rearrangement links TRBV6-5 to TRBJ2-1; D possibly matches TRBD1 or TRBD2 (5 bases each). The CDR3 runs 14 residues. V was clipped by 2 bases and J by 7 bases, with 12 bases between them. The germline CDR1 and CDR2 sequences are MNHEY and SVGAGI. CDR3 coding DNA: TGTGCCAGCAGTTACGGGGGACCAACAAATGAGCAGTTCTTC. This sequence encodes CASSYGGPTNEQFF.

V gene TRBV29-1 combines with J gene TRBJ2-2, with 8 nucleotides matching TRBD2. The V and J ends lost 1 base and 1 base, in that order; junction bases with no gene match: 8. The CDR3 has 17 residues. CDR1 and CDR2 from the germline V gene are SQVTM and ANQGSEA. Written as DNA, the CDR3 is TGCAGCGTTGAAGGAGGTAGCGGGGTTATGAACACCGGGGAGCTGTTTTTT. Its protein product is CSVEGGSGVMNTGELFF.

This sequence joins TRBV7-8 and TRBJ2-1; D is perhaps TRBD1 (6 bases). Germline values: CDR1 SGHVS, CDR2 FQNEAQ. Trimming stripped 2 bases from V and 4 bases from J, with 9 bases between. The CDR3 consists of 14 residues. The CDR3 is CASSLTGYYNEQFF. The CDR3 region has the DNA TGTGCCAGCAGCTTAACAGGGTATTACAATGAGCAGTTCTTC.

The V gene is TRBV11-3, the J gene TRBJ1-1; 10 bases fit TRBD1. The V gene's germline CDR1 is SGHNT and CDR2 YENEEA. The junction had 11 bases not matched to a gene; V was cut back by 1 base and J by 3 bases. This CDR3 is built from 18 residues. DNA of the CDR3: TGTGCCAGCAGCTTAGGCCCCGGGACAGGGGCTGGGGACACTGAAGCTTTCTTT. Protein: CASSLGPGTGAGDTEAFF.

The chain employs TRBV15 and TRBJ2-3; D not resolved. V lost 0 bases to trimming and J lost 2 bases, with 9 bases between them. This CDR3 spans 15 amino acids. In germline, CDR1 is LNHNV, CDR2 YYDKDF (reference sequence). The CDR3 bases are TGTGCCACCAGCAGAGATAACGTGATCACAGATACGCAGTATTTT. It yields the protein CATSRDNVITDTQYF.

This clone was seen a handful of times. V usage is TRBV27 and J usage is TRBJ1-2; maybe TRBD1 (5 bases). This CDR3 is 14 amino acids long. Germline values: CDR1 MNHEY, CDR2 SMNVEV (reference sequence). Trimming left V 6 bases short and J 4 bases short, with 15 bases between. The CDR3 bases are TGTGCCAGCAGGAACTACCAGGGTGGCTATGGCTACACCTTC. Translating gives CASRNYQGGYGYTF.

The chain joins TRBV14 to TRBJ2-3; no firm D call. Per the germline V gene, CDR1 is SGHDN and CDR2 is FVKESK. V lost 2 bases, J lost 2 bases, and 8 bases lay in between. This CDR3 has 14 residues. In DNA, the CDR3 is TGTGCCAGCAGCCAACCCAGGTACACAGATACGCAGTATTTT. Its protein product is CASSQPRYTDTQYF.

The chain carries TRBV19 and TRBJ2-2; D remains unclear. Germline CDR1 and CDR2: LNHDA and SQIVND (reference sequence). The CDR3 is 13 residues long. Trimming took 5 bases from V and 5 from J, leaving 9 bases between them. This chain's CDR3 is CASSRTPTGELFF. The CDR3 DNA reads as TGTGCCAGTAGTCGGACCCCGACCGGGGAGCTGTTTTTT.

This chain connects TRBV28 to TRBJ1-2; weak D call: TRBD1 (5 bases). Trimming pared 6 bases from V and 5 bases from J, leaving 28 bases between. CDR3 length: 18 amino acids. CDR1 MDHEN and CDR2 SYDVKM come from the germline V gene. CDR3 sequence reads: CASRPRAQLREVKYGYTF. In DNA form, the CDR3 reads TGTGCCAGCAGGCCCAGGGCGCAGCTTCGGGAAGTAAAATATGGCTACACCTTC.